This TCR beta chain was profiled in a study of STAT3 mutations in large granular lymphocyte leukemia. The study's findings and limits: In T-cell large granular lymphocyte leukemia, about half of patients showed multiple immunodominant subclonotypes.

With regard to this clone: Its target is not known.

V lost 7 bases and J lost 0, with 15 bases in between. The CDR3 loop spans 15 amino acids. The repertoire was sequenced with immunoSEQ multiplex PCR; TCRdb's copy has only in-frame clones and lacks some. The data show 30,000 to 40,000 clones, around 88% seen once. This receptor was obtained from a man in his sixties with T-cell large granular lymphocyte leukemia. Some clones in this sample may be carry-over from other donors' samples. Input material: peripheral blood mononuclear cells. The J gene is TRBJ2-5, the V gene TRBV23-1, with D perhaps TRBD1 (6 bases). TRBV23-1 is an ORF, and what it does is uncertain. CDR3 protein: CASTPLTGNQETQYF. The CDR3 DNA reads TGCGCCAGCACCCCGTTAACAGGGAACCAAGAGACCCAGTACTTC.